This T cell receptor beta chain was captured in a study of blood T cell repertoires in COVID-19 (dated by TCRdb to about 2020). General notes on the study: Samples covering the acute and convalescent phases of COVID-19 were provided by collaborators in the United States, Italy and Spain. The material from the prospective study consisted of cDNA or gDNA derived from T cells, B-cell-depleted T cells, or PBMCs. Subjects who had been exposed to COVID-19, were actively infected with it, or had recovered from it provided the deeply sampled blood TCRbeta repertoires that made up the dataset. The repertoires were released in a freely available public database meant as a resource for research on the immune response to SARS-CoV-2. The samples were drawn from two sources: the first 160 participants of the ongoing ImmuneRACE study, and 1,200 or so subjects contributed by 6 global collaborators. A de-identified subject ID, COVID-19 status, age in years and sex were almost always included in the sample metadata. Where available, HLA class I and class II types were taken from metadata supplied by the sample provider and were not determined by assay-based typing. Summary of the overall study and its limitations: The amount of clinical and demographic metadata varied by source and participant and was provided uncurated.

Notes on this clone: Its antigen is not yet known. No base quality values were provided; no much bigger clone lies one nucleotide off.

TCRbeta CDR3 regions were amplified from genomic DNA by means of the immunoSEQ Assay, a bias-controlled multiplex PCR. The paper's data handling went like this. Within the assay, amplification of reference gene primers was used to estimate how many nucleated cells each sample contained. Sequence reads were collapsed and filtered to measure the absolute abundance of every unique TCRbeta CDR3 rearrangement. For each sample, productive Simpson clonality was calculated by taking the square root of Simpson's diversity index across productive rearrangements. The immuneACCESS repertoire file appears here via TCRdb, limited to in-frame rearrangements. These files lack a portion of the clones; in checked studies, under half of the deficit traces to unresolved V genes, and the cause of the others is not known. D and trimming come from the DNA, and the V and J calls and clone size come from that table. In all, the sample holds 370,000 or so clones, and 81% of those were seen once. The biggest ten clones account for more than 0.95% of the sample.

Each collaborating institution followed its own protocols to collect whole blood in K2EDTA tubes. For TCRbeta analysis, collaborators shipped samples in one of three forms: frozen whole blood, isolated PBMCs, or DNA extracted from either of those sample types. The cysteine opens and the phenylalanine closes a CDR3 of 16 amino acids. Solely the CDR3 DNA is kept, with 48 bases framed from the first base. CDR1 is given as SGHVS and CDR2 as FQNEAQ, both from the germline V gene. Trimming removed 6 bases from V and 3 bases from J, leaving 18 bases between the germline ends. The source material was peripheral blood. Recombination linked TRBV7-8 to TRBJ2-1; TRBD2 is a weak D gene call, 6 bases matching. The receptor's source is a human donor with acute or convalescent COVID-19. The donor label of this sample is uncertain. This receptor carries the CDR3 CASRSSGSLVYNEQFF. The nucleotides are TGTGCCAGCAGATCATCCGGGAGCCTAGTCTACAATGAGCAGTTCTTC. Where the CDR3 stops, the reference TRBV7-8 and TRBJ2-1 genes take over; the full variable domain is GAGVSQSPRYKVAKRGQDVALRCDPISGHVSLFWYQQALGQGPEFLTYFQNEAQLDKSGLPSDRFFAERPEGSVSTLKIQRTQQEDSAVYLCASRSSGSLVYNEQFFGPGTRLTVL.